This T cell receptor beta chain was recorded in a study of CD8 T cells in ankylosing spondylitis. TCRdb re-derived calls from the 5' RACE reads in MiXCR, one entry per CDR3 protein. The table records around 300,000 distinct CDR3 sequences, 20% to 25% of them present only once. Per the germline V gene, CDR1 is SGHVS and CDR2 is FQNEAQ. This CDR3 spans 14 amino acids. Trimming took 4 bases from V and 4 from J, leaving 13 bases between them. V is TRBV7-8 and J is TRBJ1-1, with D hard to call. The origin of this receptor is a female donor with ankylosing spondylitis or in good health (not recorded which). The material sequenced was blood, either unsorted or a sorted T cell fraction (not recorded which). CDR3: CASSWSGEGTEAFF. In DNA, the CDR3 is TGTGCCAGCAGCTGGTCGGGCGAAGGCACTGAAGCTTTCTTT.